This T cell receptor (beta chain) was retrieved from a study of tumor-infiltrating lymphocytes in oesophageal squamous cell carcinoma. The CDR3 spans 18 residues. With V trimmed by 5 bases and J by 3 bases, 9 bases remained unmatched. Germline V gene lookup returns CDR1 SGHAT and CDR2 FQDESV (reference sequence). MiXCR was run by TCRdb on the PCR reads, yielding one entry per CDR3 protein. This table has 15,000 to 20,000 distinct CDR3 sequences, 35% to 45% appearing once. The sequenced sample consisted of esophageal tumor tissue. V and J are TRBV11-1 and TRBJ2-1; 14 nucleotides line up with TRBD2. The receptor was derived from a male donor with esophageal squamous cell carcinoma. The CDR3 coding sequence is TGTGCCAGCAGCCCCGGACTAGCGGGAGGCCTGCACTACAATGAGCAGTTCTTC. Translated: CASSPGLAGGLHYNEQFF.